This TCR beta chain was recovered during a study of cytotoxic CD8 clonotypes in ibrutinib-treated CLL. The wider study: Patients attained about 24 partial and 2 complete responses; at median around 68 months, around 14 remained remitted while 12 progressed. The samples contained 255,043 productive templates on average. They also contained an average of around 94,000 productive rearrangements.

This clone has only one observation. Its antigen is unidentified. Findings of the study overall: The study found baseline clonality above age-matched healthy donors, tracking circulating CD8+ T-cell counts.

The CDR3 is 16 amino acids. Germline CDR1 SNHLY, CDR2 FYNNEI. Between the trimmed V and J ends, which lost 5 bases and 5 bases, there was a span of 22 bases. Deep sequencing aimed at 1 in 200,000 to 1 in 1 million T cells' resolution. Sequencing used immunoSEQ multiplex PCR; TCRdb keeps in-frame clones, though not all of them. The repertoire holds about 60,000 clones, with around 55% as singletons. The sample in question was PBMCs, obtained after 24 months of ibrutinib treatment. This chain joins TRBV2 and TRBJ2-7; tentatively, D is TRBD1 or TRBD2 (6 bases each). The receptor comes from a human donor with chronic lymphocytic leukemia. The CDR3 bases are TGTGCCAGCAGTTACCCGCCCTTCGGGGGCTTGGACGAGCAGTACTTC. It yields the protein CASSYPPFGGLDEQYF. Using reference TRBV2 and TRBJ2-7 for the parts outside the CDR3, the full variable domain is EPEVTQTPSHQVTQMGQEVILRCVPISNHLYFYWYRQILGQKVEFLVSFYNNEISEKSEIFDDQFSVERPDGSNFTLKIRSTKLEDSAMYFCASSYPPFGGLDEQYFGPGTRLTVT.